This is a list of T cell receptor beta chains from one sample in a study of blood T cells in healthy people across ages. Using its own MiXCR run on the 5' RACE reads, TCRdb lists one record per CDR3 protein. The table lists roughly 1.6 million distinct CDR3 sequences, almost 35% of them singletons. The material sequenced was blood. These receptors were collected from a woman in her twenties or thirties in good health. The CDR3 runs from the conserved cysteine through the conserved F or W. The D gene is left open where the match is weak.

v_call d_call cdr3_aa
TRBV7-9 . CASSSGTSPYNQQFF
TRBV2 . CASSLPKAPYEQYF
TRBV20-1 . CSALISGGAAYEQYF
TRBV18 TRBD1 CASSPVDRAKNIQYF
TRBV20-1 . CSAKSRNSYEQYF
TRBV7-9 . CAERAPGPQETQYF
TRBV28 . CASSKDLGEQYF
TRBV28 TRBD2 CASTGGVLSSYNEQFF
TRBV6-5 . CASSSRDTQRDTQYF
TRBV6-1 TRBD2 CASSARMTSGTYGQYF
TRBV7-9 TRBD2 CASSLTSGETQYF
TRBV20-1 . CSARPRGANEQYF
TRBV20-1 . CRVDSGAGTDTQYF
TRBV6-7 . CASTEGGGAGYTF
TRBV7-3 TRBD2 CASSLSPAGYYEQYF
TRBV27 . CASSPFLLGMPYEQYF
TRBV29-1 . CSARGRIDSYEQYF
TRBV27 TRBD2 CASSLGPSGGAWANVLTF
TRBV5-1 . CASSFLGDTEAFF
TRBV10-3 TRBD1 CAISVGQGKGETQYF
TRBV20-1 TRBD1 CSARGEGGPDTQYF